This T cell receptor (beta chain) was identified in a study of T cell responses to AZD1222 COVID-19 vaccine. This table comes from immunoSEQ multiplex PCR, and its TCRdb copy is limited to in-frame clones, with some not included. Here the sample spans approximately 190,000 clones, around 92% being singletons. Trimming cost V 3 bases and J 2 bases, with 7 bases left between them. The CDR3 contains 13 residues. J is TRBJ2-5 and V is TRBV12-3 or TRBV12-4; tentatively, D is TRBD1 or TRBD2 (5 bases each). Specimen: peripheral blood, collected on day 0 of AZD1222 vaccination. This receptor was identified in an adult in good health. CDR3 amino acids: CASSFGGQETQYF. For the CDR3, the DNA is TGTGCCAGCAGTTTTGGGGGACAAGAGACCCAGTACTTC.